This passage covers 4 T cell receptor beta chains from one sample sequenced in a study of early T cells in non-severe SARS-CoV-2 infection (dated by TCRdb to the early 2020s). The library came from 5' RACE. Sequencing was performed on a NextSeq 500. In-frame beta chains were kept once TCRdb had trimmed the public reads at Q25 with fastp and called clones with MiXCR. Identical CDR3 proteins give one entry, which carries the most common genes and DNA. The sample table records around 81,000 distinct CDR3 sequences; 13% to 15% of these occur just once. The leading ten clones occupy approximately 11% of the sample. The sample consisted of whole blood. Every receptor here comes from an adult who was a healthcare worker with PCR-confirmed SARS-CoV-2 infection or an uninfected control (not recorded which).

The table lists this clonotype with a few counts. The chain is built from TRBV28 and TRBJ1-3; 8 bases line up with TRBD1. Looked up from germline, CDR1 is MDHEN and CDR2 is SYDVKM. J was trimmed by 1 base and V by 5 bases; bases with no gene match: 7. CDR3 size: 16 residues. The chain's CDR3 is CASSTDRVVSGNTIYF. The CDR3 DNA reads TGTGCCAGCAGTACGGACAGGGTGGTTTCTGGAAACACCATATATTTT.

This clonotype was detected only a few times. The chain is built from TRBV4-3 and TRBJ1-2, with unresolved D. Trimming pared 0 bases from V and 8 bases from J, leaving 16 bases between. This CDR3 is built from 15 residues. Germline CDR1 LGHNA, CDR2 YSLEER. CDR3 loop: CASSQDRFPGEGYTF. CDR3 nucleotide sequence: TGCGCCAGCAGCCAAGATCGATTCCCCGGGGAAGGCTACACCTTC.

This clonotype was observed at least ten times. The chain links TRBV7-8 to TRBJ1-6; maybe TRBD1 (6 bases). The CDR3 has 15 amino acids. Germline loops: CDR1 SGHVS, CDR2 FQNEAQ. The V end was cut by 2 bases, the J end by 7 bases, with 12 bases between. The CDR3 protein is CASSLSGGENSPLHF. The CDR3 DNA follows: TGTGCCAGCAGCTTATCGGGGGGCGAAAATTCACCCCTCCACTTT.

The chain couples TRBV7-2 to TRBJ2-3; 10 positions agree with TRBD2. The CDR3 sequence is 15 residues long. V lost 2 bases, J lost 3 bases, and 2 bases stayed unmatched. Germline-derived CDR1 and CDR2 are SGHTA and FQGNSA. CDR3 coding DNA: TGTGCCAGCAGCTTACGACTAGCGGGTACAGATACGCAGTATTTT. It encodes CASSLRLAGTDTQYF.